The 3 T cell receptor beta chains presented below share a single source sample, sequenced in a study of early T cells in non-severe SARS-CoV-2 infection (dated by TCRdb to about 2021). Preparation of the library involved 5' RACE. This sample was sequenced with a NextSeq 500. TCRdb handled the public reads itself, with Q25 trimming in fastp and clone calling in MiXCR, and kept productive beta chains. Every CDR3 protein is listed once, alongside the most common genes and DNA of its rows. The sample has some 53,000 distinct CDR3 sequences on record, 6.5% to 9% of them singletons. In total, the top ten clones hold approximately 9.8% of the sample. Sequencing input: whole blood. The receptor source for this set is an adult who was a healthcare worker with PCR-confirmed SARS-CoV-2 infection or an uninfected control (not recorded which).

By sample share, this clonotype is medium-sized. CDR3 DNA sequence: TGTGCCAGCAGCTTAGGGTACAATGAGCAGTTCTTC. It encodes CASSLGYNEQFF. V and J are TRBV11-2 and TRBJ2-1; D is unresolved. Germline assignment: CDR1 SGHAT and CDR2 FQNNGV. The CDR3 totals 12 residues. Between the trimmed V and J ends, which lost 1 base and 4 bases, there was a span of 2 bases.

This clonotype was seen more than once but under ten times. This chain uses TRBV7-8 with TRBJ1-5, with D uncertain. Germline V lookup: CDR1 SGHVS, CDR2 FQNEAQ. The CDR3 extends over 14 amino acids. The germline V and J ends were trimmed by 1 base and 5 bases, with 9 bases remaining between them. CDR3 nucleotide sequence: TGTGCCAGCAGCTTAGGGACGGATTATCAGCCCCAGCATTTT. Protein product: CASSLGTDYQPQHF.

V is TRBV20-1 and J is TRBJ2-7, with 8 bases matching TRBD2. J was trimmed by 0 bases and V by 3 bases; bases with no gene match: 1. This CDR3 contains 13 residues. CDR1 is DFQATT and CDR2 is SNEGSKA in the germline V gene (reference sequence). CDR3 protein: CSASGRASYEQYF. CDR3 DNA sequence: TGCAGTGCTAGCGGGAGGGCCTCCTACGAGCAGTACTTC.